Presented here are 9 T cell receptor beta chains from one specimen sequenced in a study of post-analysis software for immune sequencing data (dated by TCRdb to about 2015). Antigen specificity for these receptors is unknown. The investigation overall reported the following: Significantly higher frequencies in patients than in controls were found for roughly 5 TRBV segments, including TRBV5-6, TRBV5-1 and TRBV20-1.

To prepare the library, PCR was applied. Reads for this sample came from an Illumina HiSeq 2500. To reduce PCR and sequencing biases, unique molecular identifiers were incorporated into the TCR beta cDNA libraries. The public reads were run again by TCRdb, first through fastp at Q25 and then through MiXCR, and only productive beta chains were kept. Records with the same CDR3 protein are collapsed into one entry carrying the most frequent genes and DNA. The sample records roughly 600,000 distinct CDR3 sequences, 44% of which are singletons. Over 1.5% of the sample lies in the top ten. The specimen sequenced was blood. The receptors were sampled from a girl aged 10 to 17 with multiple sclerosis.

This clonotype has more than one count but fewer than ten. In nucleotides, the CDR3 is TGTGCCAGCAGCCCAAAGACAGTAAAGCCCTACGAGCAGTACTTC. Protein: CASSPKTVKPYEQYF. The chain employs TRBV7-9 and TRBJ2-7, with D possibly matching TRBD1 (5 bases). Trimming removed 5 bases from V and 2 bases from J, with 16 bases in between. The V gene's germline CDR1 is SEHNR and CDR2 FQNEAQ (reference sequence). This CDR3 is 15 amino acids long. Filled out from reference TRBV7-9 and TRBJ2-7, the complete variable domain reads DTGVSQNPRHKITKRGQNVTFRCDPISEHNRLYWYRQTLGQGPEFLTYFQNEAQLEKSRLLSDRFSAERPKGSFSTLEIQRTEQGDSAMYLCASSPKTVKPYEQYFGPGTRLTVT.

This clonotype was found a few times. The DNA is omitted, as the CDR3 cannot be located on it reliably, and the CDR3 follows TCRdb's listing. The chain links TRBV6-1 to TRBJ2-7; the DNA was not used to check the table's D call, TRBD2. Looked up from germline, CDR1 is MNHNS and CDR2 is SASEGT. The CDR3 is 19 amino acids long, termini counted. CDR3 residues: CASSLRFGSSGGTTYEQYF.

The chain combines TRBV5-1 with TRBJ2-7, with 7 bases lining up with TRBD2. The V segment lost 4 bases and the J segment 3 bases; nucleotides outside the gene matches: 13. The germline gives CDR1 SGHRS, CDR2 YFSETQ. The CDR3 has 16 amino acids. The CDR3 is CASSRNRAGRNYEQYF. As DNA, the CDR3 is TGCGCCAGCAGCCGCAACAGAGCCGGGAGGAACTACGAGCAGTACTTC.

The chain uses TRBV7-9 and TRBJ1-2; D is possibly TRBD1 (5 bases). The CDR3 totals 13 residues. The V end was cut by 6 bases, the J end by 8 bases, with 16 bases between. Germline V CDR1 and CDR2: SEHNR, FQNEAQ (reference sequence). CDR3 region: CASSNQGLFGYTF. CDR3 in DNA: TGTGCCAGCAGTAACCAGGGCCTTTTCGGCTACACCTTC. The full variable domain, completed using reference TRBV7-9 and TRBJ1-2, is DTGVSQNPRHKITKRGQNVTFRCDPISEHNRLYWYRQTLGQGPEFLTYFQNEAQLEKSRLLSDRFSAERPKGSFSTLEIQRTEQGDSAMYLCASSNQGLFGYTFGSGTRLTVV.

J is TRBJ2-7 and V is TRBV5-1; TRBD1 agrees at 7 bases. The germline V gene has CDR1 SGHRS and CDR2 YFSETQ. The CDR3 contains 16 residues. J lost 1 base, V lost 4 bases, and 11 bases had no gene match. Written as DNA, the CDR3 is TGCGCCAGCAGCCCATATCCCGACAGGGCTTCCTACGAGCAGTACTTC. Amino acids: CASSPYPDRASYEQYF.

V gene TRBV12-3 or TRBV12-4 combines with J gene TRBJ2-1; 9 nucleotides align to TRBD2. The CDR3 totals 19 residues. V was pared by 3 bases and J by 4 bases, with 16 bases of the junction left unmatched. In DNA form, the CDR3 reads TGTGCCAGCAGTTTTCGGTCTAGCGGGAAAGGCACCTCATACAATGAGCAGTTCTTC. Residues: CASSFRSSGKGTSYNEQFF.

The CDR3 DNA is TGTGCCAGCAGCTTAGCCCTCCAAGCGGGGGGCGGCACAGATACGCAGTATTTT. Amino acid sequence: CASSLALQAGGGTDTQYF. The rearrangement links TRBV11-2 to TRBJ2-3; 9 bases are a match to TRBD2. Germline lookup yields CDR1 SGHAT and CDR2 FQNNGV. This CDR3 has 18 amino acids. With V trimmed by 1 base and J by 1 base, 9 bases remained unmatched.

As to this clonotype: Since the CDR3 does not end with the conserved phenylalanine or tryptophan, this likely comes from a read error. The chain couples TRBV7-3 to TRBJ2-1; D gene unclear. Germline V lookup: CDR1 SGHTA, CDR2 FQGTGA. Trimming pared 5 bases from V and 0 bases from J, leaving 11 bases between. The CDR3 length is 15 residues. CDR3 region: CASSPRKSSYNEQFC. CDR3 coding DNA: TGTGCCAGCAGCCCTAGAAAGAGCTCCTACAATGAGCAGTTCTGC.

The genes are TRBV12-3 or TRBV12-4 and TRBJ2-7; D ambiguous. This CDR3 spans 15 amino acids. V lost 6 bases to trimming and J lost 0 bases, with 15 bases between them. CDR3 protein: CASSPLVTSSYEQYF. CDR3 DNA sequence: TGTGCCAGCAGCCCTCTGGTGACGAGCTCCTACGAGCAGTACTTC.